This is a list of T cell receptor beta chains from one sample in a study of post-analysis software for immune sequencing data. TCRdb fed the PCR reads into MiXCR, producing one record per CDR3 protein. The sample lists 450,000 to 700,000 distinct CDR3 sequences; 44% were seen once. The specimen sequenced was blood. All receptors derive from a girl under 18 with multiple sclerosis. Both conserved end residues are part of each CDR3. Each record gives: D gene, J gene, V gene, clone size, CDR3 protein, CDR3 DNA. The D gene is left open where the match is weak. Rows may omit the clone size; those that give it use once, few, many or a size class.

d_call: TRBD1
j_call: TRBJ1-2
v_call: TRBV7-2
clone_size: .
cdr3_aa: CASSLSQGANYGYTF
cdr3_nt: TGTGCCAGCAGCTTAAGCCAGGGGGCAAACTATGGCTACACCTTC

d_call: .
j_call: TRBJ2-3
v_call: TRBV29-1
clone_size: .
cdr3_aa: CSVDRGVQGPDTQYF
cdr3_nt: TGCAGCGTGGATAGGGGTGTCCAGGGACCAGATACGCAGTATTTT

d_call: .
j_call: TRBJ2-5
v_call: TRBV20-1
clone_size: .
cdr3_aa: CSGWRATQETQYF
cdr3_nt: TGCAGTGGGTGGCGGGCGACTCAAGAGACCCAGTACTTC

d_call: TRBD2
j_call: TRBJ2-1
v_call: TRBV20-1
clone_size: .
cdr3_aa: CSARGSPGLAGEGSYNEQFF
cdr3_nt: TGCAGTGCTCGCGGAAGCCCGGGACTAGCGGGGGAAGGTTCCTACAATGAGCAGTTCTTC

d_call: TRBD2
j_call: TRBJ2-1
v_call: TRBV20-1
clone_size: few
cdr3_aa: CSARTNSGDHNEQFF
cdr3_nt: TGCAGTGCTCGAACTAATAGCGGGGACCACAATGAGCAGTTCTTC

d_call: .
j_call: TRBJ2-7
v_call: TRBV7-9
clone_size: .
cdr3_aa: CASSSRERNYEQYF
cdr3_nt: TGTGCCAGCAGCTCCCGGGAGAGGAACTACGAGCAGTACTTC

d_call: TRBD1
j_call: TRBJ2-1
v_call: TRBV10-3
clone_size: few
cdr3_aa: CAISESQAGGENNEQFF
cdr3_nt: TGTGCCATCAGTGAGTCGCAAGCAGGGGGCGAGAACAATGAGCAGTTCTTC

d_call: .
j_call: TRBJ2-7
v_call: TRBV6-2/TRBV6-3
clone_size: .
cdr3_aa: CASREGSEQYF
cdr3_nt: TGTGCCAGCAGAGAGGGTTCCGAGCAGTACTTC

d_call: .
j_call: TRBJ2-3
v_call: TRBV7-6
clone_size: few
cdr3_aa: CASSGRVGDTQYF
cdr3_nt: TGTGCCAGCAGCGGTAGGGTGGGAGATACGCAGTATTTT

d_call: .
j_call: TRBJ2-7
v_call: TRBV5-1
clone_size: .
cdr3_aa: CASSLFQGSFSYEQYF
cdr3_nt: TGCGCCAGCAGCTTGTTTCAGGGAAGCTTCTCCTACGAGCAGTACTTC

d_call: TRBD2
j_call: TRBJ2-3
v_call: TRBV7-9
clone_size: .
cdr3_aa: CASSLTSGTLIPDTQYF
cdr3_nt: TGTGCCAGCAGCTTAACTAGCGGGACCCTGATCCCAGATACGCAGTATTTT

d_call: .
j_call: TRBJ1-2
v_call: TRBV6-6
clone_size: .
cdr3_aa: CASSDLQGGDYGYTF
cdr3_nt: TGTGCCAGCAGTGATTTACAGGGAGGCGACTATGGCTACACCTTC

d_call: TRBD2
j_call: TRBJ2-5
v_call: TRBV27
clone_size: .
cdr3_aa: CASSLKPGGETQYF
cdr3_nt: TGTGCCAGCAGTTTAAAGCCGGGAGGAGAGACCCAGTACTTC